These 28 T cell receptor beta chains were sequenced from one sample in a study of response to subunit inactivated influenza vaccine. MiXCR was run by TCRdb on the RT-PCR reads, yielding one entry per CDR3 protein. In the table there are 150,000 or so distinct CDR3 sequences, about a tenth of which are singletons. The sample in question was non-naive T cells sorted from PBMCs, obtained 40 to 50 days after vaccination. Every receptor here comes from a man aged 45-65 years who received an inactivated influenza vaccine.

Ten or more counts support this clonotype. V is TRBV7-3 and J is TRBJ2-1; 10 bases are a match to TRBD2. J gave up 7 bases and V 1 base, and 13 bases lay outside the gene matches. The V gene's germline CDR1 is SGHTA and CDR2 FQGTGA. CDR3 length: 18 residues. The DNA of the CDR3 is TGTGCCAGCAGCTTAATGAGCCTCAGCGGGAGGGGAAGGAATGAGCAGTTCTTC. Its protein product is CASSLMSLSGRGRNEQFF.

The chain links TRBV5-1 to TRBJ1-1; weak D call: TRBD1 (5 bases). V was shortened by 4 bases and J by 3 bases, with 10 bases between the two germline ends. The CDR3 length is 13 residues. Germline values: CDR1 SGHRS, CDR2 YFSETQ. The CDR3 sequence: CASSRDGYTEAFF. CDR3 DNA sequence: TGCGCCAGCAGCAGGGACGGATACACTGAAGCTTTCTTT.

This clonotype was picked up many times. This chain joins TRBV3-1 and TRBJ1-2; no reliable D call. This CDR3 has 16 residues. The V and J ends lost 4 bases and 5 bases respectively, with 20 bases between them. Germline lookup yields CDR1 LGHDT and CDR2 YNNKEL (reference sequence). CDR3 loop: CASSPFGRAREYGYTF. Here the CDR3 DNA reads TGTGCCAGCAGCCCTTTCGGACGGGCAAGGGAGTATGGCTACACCTTC. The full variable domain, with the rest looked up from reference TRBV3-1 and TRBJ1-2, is DTAVSQTPKYLVTQMGNDKSIKCEQNLGHDTMYWYKQDSKKFLKIMFSYNNKELIINETVPNRFSPKSPDKAHLNLHINSLELGDSAVYFCASSPFGRAREYGYTFGSGTRLTVV.

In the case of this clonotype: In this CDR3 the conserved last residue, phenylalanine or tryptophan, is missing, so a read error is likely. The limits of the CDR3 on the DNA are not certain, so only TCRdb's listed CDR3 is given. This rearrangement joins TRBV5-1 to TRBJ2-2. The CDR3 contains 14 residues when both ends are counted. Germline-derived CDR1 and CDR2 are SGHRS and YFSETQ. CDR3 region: CASSSRQLVGELLC.

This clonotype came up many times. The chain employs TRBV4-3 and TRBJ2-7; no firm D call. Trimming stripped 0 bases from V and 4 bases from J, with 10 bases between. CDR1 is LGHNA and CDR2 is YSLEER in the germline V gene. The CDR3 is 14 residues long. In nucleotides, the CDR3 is TGCGCCAGCAGCCAAGATGGTGGAGTTTACGAGCAGTACTTC. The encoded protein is CASSQDGGVYEQYF.

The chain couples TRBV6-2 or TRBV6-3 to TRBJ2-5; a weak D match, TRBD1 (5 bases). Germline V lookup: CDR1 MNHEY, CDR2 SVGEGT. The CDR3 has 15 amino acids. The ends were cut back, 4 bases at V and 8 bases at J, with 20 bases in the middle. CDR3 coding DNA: TGTGCCAGCAGTTCAGGGTCTCCCACCACGAGCACCCAGTACTTC. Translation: CASSSGSPTTSTQYF.

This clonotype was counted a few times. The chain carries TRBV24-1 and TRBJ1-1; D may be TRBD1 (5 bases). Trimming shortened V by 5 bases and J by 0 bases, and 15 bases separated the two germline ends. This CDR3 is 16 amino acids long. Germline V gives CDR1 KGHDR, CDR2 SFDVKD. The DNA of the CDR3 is TGTGCCACCAGTGTGGGACCGCCCGGGATGAACACTGAAGCTTTCTTT. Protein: CATSVGPPGMNTEAFF.

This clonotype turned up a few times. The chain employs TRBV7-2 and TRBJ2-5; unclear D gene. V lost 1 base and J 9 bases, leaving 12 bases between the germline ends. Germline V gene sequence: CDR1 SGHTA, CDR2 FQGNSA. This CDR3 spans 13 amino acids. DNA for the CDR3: TGTGCCAGCAGCTTAGGCCTGCAAACGGCCCAGTACTTC. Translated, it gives CASSLGLQTAQYF.

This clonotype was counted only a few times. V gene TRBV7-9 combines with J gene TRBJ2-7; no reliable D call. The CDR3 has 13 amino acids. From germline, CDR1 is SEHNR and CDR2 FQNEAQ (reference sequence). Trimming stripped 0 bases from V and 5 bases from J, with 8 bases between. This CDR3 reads CASSLAGSHEQYF. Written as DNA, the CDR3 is TGTGCCAGCAGCTTAGCGGGGTCCCACGAGCAGTACTTC. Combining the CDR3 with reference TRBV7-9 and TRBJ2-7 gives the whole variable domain DTGVSQNPRHKITKRGQNVTFRCDPISEHNRLYWYRQTLGQGPEFLTYFQNEAQLEKSRLLSDRFSAERPKGSFSTLEIQRTEQGDSAMYLCASSLAGSHEQYFGPGTRLTVT.

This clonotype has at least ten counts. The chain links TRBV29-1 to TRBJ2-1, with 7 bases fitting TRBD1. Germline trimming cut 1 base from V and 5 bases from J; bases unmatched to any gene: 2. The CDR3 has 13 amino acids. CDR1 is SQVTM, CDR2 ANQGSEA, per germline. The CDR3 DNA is TGCAGCGTTGAAGGACAGGGTGACAATGAGCAGTTCTTC. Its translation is CSVEGQGDNEQFF.

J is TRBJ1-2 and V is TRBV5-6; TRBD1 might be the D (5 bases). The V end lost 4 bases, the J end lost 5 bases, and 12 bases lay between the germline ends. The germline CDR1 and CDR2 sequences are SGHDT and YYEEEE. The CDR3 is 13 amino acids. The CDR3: CASSAGTEYGYTF. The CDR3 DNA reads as TGTGCCAGCAGCGCGGGGACGGAGTATGGCTACACCTTC.

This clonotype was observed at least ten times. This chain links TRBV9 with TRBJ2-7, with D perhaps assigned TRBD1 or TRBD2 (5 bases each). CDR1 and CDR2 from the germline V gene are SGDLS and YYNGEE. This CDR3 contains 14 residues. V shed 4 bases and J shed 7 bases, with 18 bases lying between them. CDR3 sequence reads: CASSTQPGTREQYF. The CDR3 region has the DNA TGTGCCAGCAGCACACAACCCGGGACGAGAGAGCAGTACTTC.

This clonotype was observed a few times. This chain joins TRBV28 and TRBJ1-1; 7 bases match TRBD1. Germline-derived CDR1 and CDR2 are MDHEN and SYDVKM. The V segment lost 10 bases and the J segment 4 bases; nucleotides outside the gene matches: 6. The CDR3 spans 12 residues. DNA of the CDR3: TGTGCCACACGACAGGGTGGCACTGAAGCTTTCTTT. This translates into CATRQGGTEAFF.

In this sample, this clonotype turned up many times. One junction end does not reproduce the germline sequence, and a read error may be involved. For the CDR3, the DNA is TGTGCCAGCAGCCACTCGACAGGACCCCTGGGCTTC. It translates to CASSHSTGPLGF. This chain links TRBV3-1 with TRBJ2-7, with D maybe TRBD1 (6 bases). The CDR3 has 12 residues. Germline V gene lookup returns CDR1 LGHDT and CDR2 YNNKEL (reference sequence).

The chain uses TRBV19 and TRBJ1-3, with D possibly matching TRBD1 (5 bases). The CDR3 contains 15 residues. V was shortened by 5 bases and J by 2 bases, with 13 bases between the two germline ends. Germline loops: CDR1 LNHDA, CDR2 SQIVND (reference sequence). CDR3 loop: CASSVSGTAGNTIYF. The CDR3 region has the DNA TGTGCCAGTAGTGTCTCCGGGACGGCTGGAAACACCATATATTTT.

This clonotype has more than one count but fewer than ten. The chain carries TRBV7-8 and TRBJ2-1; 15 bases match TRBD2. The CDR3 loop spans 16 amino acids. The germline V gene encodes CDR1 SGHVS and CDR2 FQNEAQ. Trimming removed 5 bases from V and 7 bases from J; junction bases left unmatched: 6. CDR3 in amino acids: CASSTGLAGGENEQFF. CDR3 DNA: TGTGCCAGCAGCACCGGACTAGCGGGGGGGGAGAATGAGCAGTTCTTC. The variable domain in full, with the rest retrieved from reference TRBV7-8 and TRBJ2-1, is GAGVSQSPRYKVAKRGQDVALRCDPISGHVSLFWYQQALGQGPEFLTYFQNEAQLDKSGLPSDRFFAERPEGSVSTLKIQRTQQEDSAVYLCASSTGLAGGENEQFFGPGTRLTVL.

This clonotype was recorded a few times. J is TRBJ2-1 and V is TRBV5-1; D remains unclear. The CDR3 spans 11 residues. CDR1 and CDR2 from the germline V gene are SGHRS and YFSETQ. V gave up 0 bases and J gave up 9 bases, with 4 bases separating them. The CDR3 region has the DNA TGCGCCAGCAGCTTGGACCGTGAGCAGTTCTTC. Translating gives CASSLDREQFF. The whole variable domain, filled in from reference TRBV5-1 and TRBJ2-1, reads KAGVTQTPRYLIKTRGQQVTLSCSPISGHRSVSWYQQTPGQGLQFLFEYFSETQRNKGNFPGRFSGRQFSNSRSEMNVSTLELGDSALYLCASSLDREQFFGPGTRLTVL.

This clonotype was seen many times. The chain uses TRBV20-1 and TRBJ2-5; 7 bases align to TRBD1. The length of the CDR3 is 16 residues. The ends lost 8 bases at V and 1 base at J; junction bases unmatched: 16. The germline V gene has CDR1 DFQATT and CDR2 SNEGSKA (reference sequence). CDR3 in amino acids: CSCPESDRETQETQYF. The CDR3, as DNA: TGCAGTTGCCCTGAATCCGACAGGGAGACCCAAGAGACCCAGTACTTC.

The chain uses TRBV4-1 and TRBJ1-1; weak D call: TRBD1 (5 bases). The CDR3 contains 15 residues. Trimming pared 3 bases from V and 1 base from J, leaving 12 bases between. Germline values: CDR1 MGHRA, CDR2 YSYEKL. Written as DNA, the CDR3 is TGCGCCAGCAGCCAGCCTAGGAGGGGGAACACTGAAGCTTTCTTT. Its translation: CASSQPRRGNTEAFF.

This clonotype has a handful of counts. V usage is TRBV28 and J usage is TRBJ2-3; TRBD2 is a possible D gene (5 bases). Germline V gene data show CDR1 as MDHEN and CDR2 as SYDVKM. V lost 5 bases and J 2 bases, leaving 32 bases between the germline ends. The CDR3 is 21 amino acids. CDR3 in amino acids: CASSPQPIYRSGLSFTDTQYF. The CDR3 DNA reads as TGTGCCAGCAGTCCTCAGCCCATTTACAGATCCGGACTGAGCTTCACAGATACGCAGTATTTT. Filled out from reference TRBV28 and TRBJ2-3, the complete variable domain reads DVKVTQSSRYLVKRTGEKVFLECVQDMDHENMFWYRQDPGLGLRLIYFSYDVKMKEKGDIPEGYSVSREKKERFSLILESASTNQTSMYLCASSPQPIYRSGLSFTDTQYFGPGTRLTVL.

The CDR3 nucleotides read TGTGCCAGCAGCTTAGGTCAGGAAATTAATTCACCCCTCCACTTT. Translated: CASSLGQEINSPLHF. The chain couples TRBV7-9 to TRBJ1-6; no clear D gene. This CDR3 is 15 amino acids long. The germline V gene has CDR1 SEHNR and CDR2 FQNEAQ (reference sequence). V was clipped by 1 base and J by 6 bases, with 10 bases between them.

The CDR3 bases are TGTGCCAGCAGCCTAGGGAGGCCCCCAGATACGCAGTATTTT. It is translated as CASSLGRPPDTQYF. The chain joins TRBV7-2 to TRBJ2-3, with D maybe TRBD2 (6 bases). V lost 5 bases, J lost 4 bases, and 13 bases lay in between. Germline-derived CDR1 and CDR2 are SGHTA and FQGNSA. The CDR3 has 14 amino acids.

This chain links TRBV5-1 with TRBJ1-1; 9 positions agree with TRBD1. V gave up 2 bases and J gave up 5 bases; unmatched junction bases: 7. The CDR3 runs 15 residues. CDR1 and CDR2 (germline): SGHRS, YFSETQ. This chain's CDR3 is CASSLQGAGGTEAFF. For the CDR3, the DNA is TGCGCCAGCAGCTTACAGGGGGCTGGTGGGACTGAAGCTTTCTTT.

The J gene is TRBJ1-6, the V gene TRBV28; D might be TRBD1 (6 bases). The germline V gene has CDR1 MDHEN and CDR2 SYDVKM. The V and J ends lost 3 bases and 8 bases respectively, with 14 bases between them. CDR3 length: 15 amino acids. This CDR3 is CASSFPGDGHSPLHF. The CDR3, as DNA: TGTGCCAGCAGTTTCCCAGGGGACGGACATTCACCCCTCCACTTT.

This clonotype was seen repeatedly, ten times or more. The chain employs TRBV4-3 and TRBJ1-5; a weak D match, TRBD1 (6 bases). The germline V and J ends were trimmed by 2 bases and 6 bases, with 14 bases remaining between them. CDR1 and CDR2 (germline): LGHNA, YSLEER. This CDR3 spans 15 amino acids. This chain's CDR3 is CASSQNRGAGQPQHF. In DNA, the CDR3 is TGCGCCAGCAGCCAAAATCGGGGGGCGGGTCAGCCCCAGCATTTT.

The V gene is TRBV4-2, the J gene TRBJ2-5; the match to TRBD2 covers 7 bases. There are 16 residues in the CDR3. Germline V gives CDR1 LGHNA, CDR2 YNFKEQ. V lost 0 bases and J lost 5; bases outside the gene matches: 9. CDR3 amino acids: CASSQDRREMFETQYF. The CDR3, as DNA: TGTGCCAGCAGCCAAGATCGGCGGGAGATGTTTGAGACCCAGTACTTC.

The CDR3 loop reads CASSKTVTSRDEQFF. The CDR3 DNA sequence: TGTGCCAGCAGCAAGACAGTAACCTCGCGGGATGAGCAGTTCTTC. The rearrangement links TRBV9 to TRBJ2-1, with D perhaps TRBD1 or TRBD2 (5 bases each). Germline V gene lookup returns CDR1 SGDLS and CDR2 YYNGEE. CDR3 length: 15 residues. The V gene lost 4 bases and the J gene lost 8 bases, with 19 bases spanning the gap.

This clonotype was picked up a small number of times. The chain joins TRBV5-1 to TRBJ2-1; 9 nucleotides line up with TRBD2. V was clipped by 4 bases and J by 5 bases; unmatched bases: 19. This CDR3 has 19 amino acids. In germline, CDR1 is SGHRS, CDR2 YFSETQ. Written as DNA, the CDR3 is TGCGCCAGCAGCCAGAGGGGAACTTTAGCGGGAGTGGGAGACAATGAGCAGTTCTTC. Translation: CASSQRGTLAGVGDNEQFF. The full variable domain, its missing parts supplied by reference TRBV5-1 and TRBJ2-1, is KAGVTQTPRYLIKTRGQQVTLSCSPISGHRSVSWYQQTPGQGLQFLFEYFSETQRNKGNFPGRFSGRQFSNSRSEMNVSTLELGDSALYLCASSQRGTLAGVGDNEQFFGPGTRLTVL.